The T cell receptor (beta chain) under discussion was sequenced for a study of vaccination and CD4 T cells after COVID-19. The study, taken as a whole, reports: Only after vaccination were a median approximately 85% of convalescents' reactive clones seen. Researchers report that 304 of 307 vaccine-specific clones in convalescent patients proved spike mono-reactive.

Germline V gene data show CDR1 as SGHTA and CDR2 as FQGNSA. V lost 6 bases to trimming and J lost 2 bases; unmatched junction nucleotides: 6. The CDR3 loop spans 15 amino acids. At the Johns Hopkins FTIC core, DNA taken from cultured CD4+ T cells was sequenced by way of the Oncomine TCR Beta short-read assay. TCRdb recomputed calls from the PCR reads with MiXCR, one row per CDR3 protein. The table includes roughly 15,000 distinct CDR3 sequences, 40% to 50% detected once. This clonotype was seen only a few times. Its specificity is unknown. The treatment denotes: approximately 9-day PBMC culture with coronavirus spike peptide pools or control peptides (ViraFEST assay). ViraFEST used peptide pools to expand antigen-specific T cells before TCR sequencing.

The V call is TRBV7-2, the J call TRBJ2-3, with TRBD2 matching over 9 bases. The receptor's source is a human donor with COVID-19. This specimen was cultured CD4+ T cells from blood, taken after SARS-CoV-2 vaccination. The CDR3: CASRGAGGFTDTQYF. CDR3 coding DNA: TGTGCCAGCAGGGGAGCGGGGGGTTTCACAGATACGCAGTATTTT.